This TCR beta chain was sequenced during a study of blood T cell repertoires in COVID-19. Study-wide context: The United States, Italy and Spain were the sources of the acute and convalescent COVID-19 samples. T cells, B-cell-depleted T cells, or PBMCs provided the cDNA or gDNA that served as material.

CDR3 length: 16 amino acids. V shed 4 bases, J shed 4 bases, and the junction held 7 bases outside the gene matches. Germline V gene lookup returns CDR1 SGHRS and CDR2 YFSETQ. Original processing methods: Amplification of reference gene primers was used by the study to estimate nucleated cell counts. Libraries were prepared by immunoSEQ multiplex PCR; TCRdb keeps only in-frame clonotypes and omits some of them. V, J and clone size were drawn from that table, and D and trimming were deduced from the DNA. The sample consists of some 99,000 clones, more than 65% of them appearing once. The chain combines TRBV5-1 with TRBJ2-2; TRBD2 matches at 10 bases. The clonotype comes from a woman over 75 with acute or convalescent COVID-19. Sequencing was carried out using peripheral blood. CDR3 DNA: TGCGCCAGCAGCGAGCTACTAGCGGGGAGCACCGGGGAGCTGTTTTTT. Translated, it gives CASSELLAGSTGELFF.